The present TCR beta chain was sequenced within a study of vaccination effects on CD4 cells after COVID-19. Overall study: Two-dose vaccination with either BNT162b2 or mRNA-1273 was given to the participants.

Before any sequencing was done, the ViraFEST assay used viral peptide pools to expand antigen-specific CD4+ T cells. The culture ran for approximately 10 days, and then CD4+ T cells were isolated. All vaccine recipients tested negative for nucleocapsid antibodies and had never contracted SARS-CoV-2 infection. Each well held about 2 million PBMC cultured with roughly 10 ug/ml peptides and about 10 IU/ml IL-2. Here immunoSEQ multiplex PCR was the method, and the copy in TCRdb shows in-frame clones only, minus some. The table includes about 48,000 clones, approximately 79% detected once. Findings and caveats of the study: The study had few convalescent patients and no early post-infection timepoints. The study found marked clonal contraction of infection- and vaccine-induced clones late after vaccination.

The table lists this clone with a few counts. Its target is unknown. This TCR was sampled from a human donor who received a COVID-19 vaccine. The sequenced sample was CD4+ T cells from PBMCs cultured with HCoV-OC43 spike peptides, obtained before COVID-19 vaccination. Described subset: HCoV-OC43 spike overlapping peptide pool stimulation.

The CDR3 region has the DNA TGCGCCAGCAGAAAGGGGGTGGACTCCTACAATGAGCAGTTCTTC. Translation gives CASRKGVDSYNEQFF. The rearrangement links TRBV4-3 to TRBJ2-1, with D possibly matching TRBD1 (6 bases). Trimming left V 6 bases short and J 0 bases short, with 12 bases between. CDR3 length equals 15 residues. Germline CDR1 is LGHNA and CDR2 is YSLEER.